The rows below give T cell receptor beta chains drawn from one sample of a study of spatial heterogeneity in lung cancer. TCRdb used MiXCR to reprocess the 5' RACE reads, holding one entry per CDR3 protein. Of about 45,000 distinct CDR3 sequences in the sample, approximately 12% were seen once. The sample was PBMCs, taken at surgery. The receptors were sampled from a female donor with early-stage non-small cell lung cancer. Each CDR3 is given with its conserved first and last residue. Fields, in order: J gene, clone size, D gene, V gene, CDR3 protein, CDR3 DNA. A D gene is named only where the DNA matches it firmly. Part of the rows lack a size; the others show once, few, many or a class for expanded clones.

TRBJ1-1 | - | - | TRBV6-5 | CASSYSSGAGAEAFF | TGTGCCAGCAGTTACTCGTCGGGGGCAGGGGCTGAAGCTTTCTTT
TRBJ1-1 | few | TRBD1 | TRBV7-8 | CASSATGAEAFF | TGTGCCAGCAGCGCAACAGGGGCTGAAGCTTTCTTT
TRBJ2-3 | many | - | TRBV12-3/TRBV12-4 | CASSFLGSTDTQYF | TGTGCCAGCAGTTTCCTGGGTAGCACAGATACGCAGTATTTT
TRBJ2-7 | few | - | TRBV28 | CASSLTRQGSALSYEQYF | TGTGCCAGCAGTTTAACCCGCCAGGGGAGTGCCTTGAGCTACGAGCAGTACTTC
TRBJ2-7 | many | TRBD1 | TRBV6-5 | CASSLAGTGLNEQYF | TGTGCCAGCAGTCTCGCGGGGACAGGGTTGAACGAGCAGTACTTC
TRBJ2-7 | many | - | TRBV2 | CASSDTYEQYF | TGTGCCAGCAGTGACACCTACGAGCAGTACTTC
TRBJ2-1 | many | - | TRBV29-1 | CSGTEINEQFF | TGCAGCGGGACAGAGATCAATGAGCAGTTCTTC
TRBJ2-3 | few | TRBD2 | TRBV5-4 | CASSLGGRGTDTQYF | TGTGCCAGCAGCTTGGGAGGGAGGGGCACAGATACGCAGTATTTT
TRBJ1-1 | - | TRBD1 | TRBV29-1 | CSVEETTGAWNTEAFF | TGCAGCGTTGAAGAGACGACAGGGGCCTGGAACACTGAAGCTTTCTTT
TRBJ2-7 | few | TRBD1 | TRBV6-5 | CASSPGTGIYEQYF | TGTGCCAGCAGTCCCGGGACAGGGATCTACGAGCAGTACTTC
TRBJ1-4 | many | - | TRBV28 | CASLDRTNEKLFF | TGTGCCAGCCTGGACAGAACTAATGAAAAACTGTTTTTT
TRBJ2-3 | - | TRBD2 | TRBV5-1 | CASSGGTSGGVTQYF | TGCGCCAGCAGCGGGGGGACTAGCGGGGGAGTTACGCAGTATTTT
TRBJ2-3 | - | - | TRBV5-1 | CASSSQATDTQYF | TGCGCCAGCAGCTCCCAGGCCACAGATACGCAGTATTTT
TRBJ2-1 | - | - | TRBV3-1 | CASSQDMRFSEQFF | TGTGCCAGCAGCCAAGATATGAGGTTTTCTGAGCAGTTCTTC
TRBJ1-1 | - | - | TRBV6-5 | CASRPGLGNTEAFF | TGTGCCAGCAGACCGGGACTCGGGAACACTGAAGCTTTCTTT
TRBJ2-6 | - | - | TRBV6-1 | CASSSPIGANVLTF | TGTGCCAGCAGTTCACCCATTGGGGCCAACGTCCTGACTTTC
TRBJ1-3 | - | - | TRBV7-2 | CASSLESIFSGNTIYF | TGTGCCAGCAGCTTAGAGAGCATCTTCTCTGGAAACACCATATATTTT
TRBJ1-5 | many | - | TRBV2 | CASYGGYGNQPQHF | TGTGCCAGCTATGGGGGCTATGGCAATCAGCCCCAGCATTTT
TRBJ2-3 | few | - | TRBV5-5 | CASSLEGGSTDTQYF | TGTGCCAGCAGCCTGGAGGGGGGATCCACAGATACGCAGTATTTT
TRBJ2-7 | - | - | TRBV7-8 | CASSLERGTYEQYF | TGTGCCAGCAGCTTAGAACGGGGCACCTACGAGCAGTACTTC
TRBJ2-3 | many | - | TRBV3-1 | CASSLNQVGTDTQYF | TGTGCCAGCAGCCTAAACCAGGTGGGGACAGATACGCAGTATTTT
TRBJ1-5 | few | - | TRBV18 | CASSSQGYNQPQHF | TGTGCCAGCTCGTCGCAGGGGTATAATCAGCCCCAGCATTTT
TRBJ1-6 | - | TRBD1 | TRBV6-5 | CASSSSTGGNSPLHF | TGTGCCAGCAGTTCGTCGACAGGGGGGAATTCACCCCTCCACTTT
TRBJ1-6 | many | - | TRBV19 | CASSIQADYNSPLHF | TGTGCCAGTAGTATACAGGCGGATTATAATTCACCCCTCCACTTT
TRBJ1-1 | - | - | TRBV19 | CASSGRENTEAFF | TGTGCCAGTAGTGGACGGGAGAACACTGAAGCTTTCTTT
TRBJ2-1 | many | - | TRBV7-2 | CASSPRDSRVNEQFF | TGTGCCAGCAGCCCCCGGGACTCCAGGGTTAATGAGCAGTTCTTC
TRBJ2-3 | few | TRBD2 | TRBV9 | CASNRLAGGQDTQYF | TGTGCCAGCAACCGACTAGCGGGGGGGCAAGATACGCAGTATTTT
TRBJ2-6 | few | - | TRBV5-1 | CASRMGDGGISGANVLTF | TGCGCCAGCAGGATGGGGGACGGAGGAATCTCTGGGGCCAACGTCCTGACTTTC
TRBJ1-4 | few | - | TRBV2 | CASSEGRNNEKLFF | TGTGCCAGCAGTGAGGGACGGAATAATGAAAAACTGTTTTTT
TRBJ2-7 | - | TRBD1 | TRBV4-2 | CASSPSGTGNEQYF | TGTGCCAGCAGCCCATCCGGGACAGGGAACGAGCAGTACTTC
TRBJ2-3 | - | - | TRBV4-1 | CASSPSGTQYF | TGCGCCAGCAGCCCTTCGGGTACGCAGTATTTT
TRBJ1-3 | - | TRBD1 | TRBV29-1 | CSVEGTRTGEGNTIYF | TGCAGCGTTGAAGGAACTCGAACAGGGGAAGGAAACACCATATATTTT
TRBJ2-1 | few | - | TRBV7-9 | CASSLLHEQFF | TGTGCCAGCAGCTTACTCCATGAGCAGTTCTTC
TRBJ1-2 | - | - | TRBV4-2 | CASSQERGEFYGYTF | TGTGCCAGCAGCCAAGAGAGGGGGGAGTTCTATGGCTACACCTTC
TRBJ2-3 | few | - | TRBV28 | CASSGDSTSTDTQYF | TGTGCCAGCTCGGGGGACAGTACTAGCACAGATACGCAGTATTTT
TRBJ2-4 | many | - | TRBV3-1 | CASRAGGSTKNIQYF | TGTGCCAGTCGAGCTGGGGGCAGTACAAAAAACATTCAGTACTTC
TRBJ2-7 | many | TRBD2 | TRBV6-5 | CASSSAGGGTYEQYF | TGTGCCAGCAGTTCCGCGGGGGGAGGGACCTACGAGCAGTACTTC
TRBJ1-4 | few | TRBD1 | TRBV2 | CASSAFGTGNEKLFF | TGTGCCAGCAGTGCCTTCGGGACAGGAAATGAAAAACTGTTTTTT
TRBJ1-5 | many | - | TRBV10-3 | CAISARGGGNQPQHF | TGTGCCATCAGTGCAAGGGGGGGCGGCAATCAGCCCCAGCATTTT
TRBJ2-7 | few | TRBD1 | TRBV3-1 | CASSHLTGDEQYF | TGTGCCAGCAGCCACTTAACAGGGGACGAGCAGTACTTC
TRBJ1-3 | many | TRBD1 | TRBV3-1 | CASSLGTGGNTIYF | TGTGCCAGCAGCCTGGGGACAGGAGGAAACACCATATATTTT